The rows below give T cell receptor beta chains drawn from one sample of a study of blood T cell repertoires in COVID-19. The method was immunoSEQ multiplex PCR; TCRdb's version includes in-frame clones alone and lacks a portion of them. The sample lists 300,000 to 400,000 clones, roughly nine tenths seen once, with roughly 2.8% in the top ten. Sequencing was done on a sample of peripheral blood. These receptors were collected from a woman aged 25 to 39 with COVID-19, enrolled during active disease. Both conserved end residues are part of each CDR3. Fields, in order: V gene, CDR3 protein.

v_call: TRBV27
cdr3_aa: CASRQGNTGELFF

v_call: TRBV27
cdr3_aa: CASSFRLAINNEQFF

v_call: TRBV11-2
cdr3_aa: CASSLSEKQYF

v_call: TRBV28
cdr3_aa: CASTLRGTPIYEQYF

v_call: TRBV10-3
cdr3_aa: CAISVQGEDTEAFF

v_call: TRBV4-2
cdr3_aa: CASSQDRASGISDTQYF

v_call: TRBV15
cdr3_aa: CATSRGGTGSNEKLFF

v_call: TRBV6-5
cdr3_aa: CASRVAGGTDEQYF

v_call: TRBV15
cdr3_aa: CATSRDGEFSDTQYF

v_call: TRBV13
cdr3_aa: CASSLGGQGVPEAFF

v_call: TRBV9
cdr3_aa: CASSVLGTGGTGELFF

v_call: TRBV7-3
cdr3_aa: CASWDGGAGELFF

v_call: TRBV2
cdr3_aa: CASSILTGAATQYF

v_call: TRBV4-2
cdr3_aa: CASSQDTTEGQFF

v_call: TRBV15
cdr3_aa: CATSRDKGDGETQYF

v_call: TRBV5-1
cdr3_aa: CASSLGTSGIYEQYF

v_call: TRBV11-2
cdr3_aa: CASSLDRGRRADTQYF

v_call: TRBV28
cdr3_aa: CASSPDRVPGYEQYF

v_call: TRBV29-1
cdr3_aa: CSAWTGSEAFF

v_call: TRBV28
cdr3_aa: CASSRGGKNTEAFF

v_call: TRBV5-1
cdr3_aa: CASSSKPLAGAREQYF

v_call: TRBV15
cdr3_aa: CATSREGTALGAGYGYTF

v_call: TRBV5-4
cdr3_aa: CASSLKAGAGTEAFF

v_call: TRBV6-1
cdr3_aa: CASSEARDTEAFF

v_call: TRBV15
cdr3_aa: CATSRVSGGAEAFF

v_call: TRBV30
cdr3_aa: CAWGSGDTQYF

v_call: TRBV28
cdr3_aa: CASRGTGNTEAFF

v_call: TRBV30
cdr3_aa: CAWSVGVSNEQFF